A selection of T cell receptor beta chains follows, all from one sample in a study of blood T cell repertoires in COVID-19. The protocol was immunoSEQ multiplex PCR, while the TCRdb copy is restricted to in-frame clones and leaves out a portion. The sample has over 150,000 clones, less than 90% seen once; the top ten hold around 6.5%. Sample: PBMCs or T cells enriched from blood (not recorded which). The receptors originated from a woman aged 50 to 60 who had recovered from COVID-19. The CDR3 runs from the conserved cysteine through the conserved F or W. D genes are given only for firm matches. Some rows mark clone size as missing; the rest say once, few, many or name a class of expanded clone.

clone_size,j_call,v_call,d_call,cdr3_aa,cdr3_nt
-,TRBJ2-7,TRBV25-1,-,CASSEVGTAGSYEQYF,TGTGCCAGCAGTGAAGTTGGAACGGCGGGGTCCTACGAGCAGTACTTC
-,TRBJ1-1,TRBV5-4,-,CASSLGGRTARNTEAFF,TGTGCCAGCAGCTTGGGGGGGCGTACAGCCAGGAACACTGAAGCTTTCTTT
-,TRBJ1-5,TRBV7-2,-,CASSLEGGQPQHF,TGTGCCAGCAGCTTAGAAGGCGGTCAGCCCCAGCATTTT
-,TRBJ1-6,TRBV27,-,CASSENRVMNSPLHF,TGTGCCAGCAGCGAGAACAGGGTCATGAATTCACCCCTCCACTTT
-,TRBJ2-1,TRBV28,-,CASSYADYNEQFF,TGTGCCAGCAGTTATGCGGACTACAATGAGCAGTTCTTC
-,TRBJ1-2,TRBV20-1,-,CSATQDSPHTF,TGCAGTGCTACCCAGGACAGCCCCCACACCTTC
-,TRBJ1-1,TRBV7-2,-,CASSLVLVVNTEAFF,TGTGCCAGCAGCTTAGTCCTAGTTGTAAACACTGAAGCTTTCTTT
-,TRBJ1-1,TRBV7-8,TRBD1,CASSQPGQGTEAFF,TGTGCCAGCAGCCAACCGGGACAGGGGACTGAAGCTTTCTTT
once,TRBJ2-7,TRBV11-2,-,CASGKLEQYF,TGTGCCAGCGGTAAGCTCGAGCAGTACTTC
-,TRBJ1-2,TRBV19,-,CASSQLLRDYGYTF,TGTGCCAGTAGCCAATTACTCCGGGACTATGGCTACACCTTC
few,TRBJ2-5,TRBV18,TRBD2,CASSLAGGQETQYF,TGTGCCAGCTCGCTAGCGGGAGGCCAAGAGACCCAGTACTTC
-,TRBJ1-5,TRBV19,-,CASSMAGVGGQPQHF,TGTGCCAGTAGTATGGCGGGGGTGGGGGGTCAGCCCCAGCATTTT
-,TRBJ1-2,TRBV7-9,TRBD1,CASSNRDSPNYGYTF,TGTGCCAGCAGCAACCGGGACAGTCCTAACTATGGCTACACCTTC
-,TRBJ2-3,TRBV12-2,-,CASRLPLGSRTDTQYF,TGTGCAAGTCGCTTACCCTTAGGTAGCCGAACAGATACGCAGTATTTT
-,TRBJ2-6,TRBV5-1,TRBD1,CASSSETGLVVLTF,TGCGCCAGCAGCTCTGAGACAGGGTTGGTCGTCCTGACTTTC
-,TRBJ1-6,TRBV30,TRBD1,CAWTGGPRSSPLHF,TGTGCCTGGACAGGGGGGCCCCGAAGTTCACCCCTCCACTTT
-,TRBJ2-7,TRBV4-3,TRBD1,CASSQDWGDRGEQYF,TGCGCCAGCAGCCAAGATTGGGGGGACAGGGGCGAGCAGTACTTC
-,TRBJ2-7,TRBV10-2,-,CASSDGGSVEQYF,TGCGCCAGCAGTGATGGGGGGTCCGTCGAGCAGTACTTC
-,TRBJ1-4,TRBV19,-,CASSSYSLTNEKLFF,TGTGCCAGTAGTTCTTACAGCCTAACTAATGAAAAACTGTTTTTT
-,TRBJ2-1,TRBV3-1/TRBV3-2,TRBD2,CASSPAGTSGRDEQFF,TGTGCCAGCAGCCCAGCCGGGACTAGCGGGAGGGATGAGCAGTTCTTC
-,TRBJ1-2,TRBV6-5,-,CASSYQRAPNYGYTF,TGTGCCAGCAGTTACCAGCGTGCGCCTAACTATGGCTACACCTTC
-,TRBJ2-3,TRBV19,-,CASTTRHADTQYF,TGTGCCAGCACAACTAGACACGCAGATACGCAGTATTTT
-,TRBJ1-4,TRBV7-8,-,CASSLVGSGVGEKLFF,TGTGCCAGCAGCTTAGTGGGGTCAGGGGTGGGTGAAAAACTGTTTTTT
-,TRBJ2-1,TRBV5-1,TRBD2,CASSPTPSGGAGGYNEQFF,TGCGCCAGCAGCCCCACTCCCAGCGGGGGGGCGGGGGGATACAATGAGCAGTTCTTC
-,TRBJ1-1,TRBV29-1,-,CSAGGLLDATEAFF,TGCAGCGCTGGGGGGTTACTAGATGCGACTGAAGCTTTCTTT
-,TRBJ1-2,TRBV29-1,TRBD1,CSVEDRATGRYGYTF,TGCAGCGTTGAAGATAGGGCGACAGGGCGCTATGGCTACACCTTC
-,TRBJ1-5,TRBV4-3,-,CASSQEYTQPQHF,TGCGCCAGCAGCCAAGAGTACACACAGCCCCAGCATTTT
-,TRBJ2-1,TRBV7-2,TRBD2,CASSLGGSLPYNEQFF,TGTGCCAGCAGCTTAGGCGGGAGTTTGCCCTACAATGAGCAGTTCTTC
-,TRBJ2-7,TRBV27,-,CASSFSGANSYEQYF,TGTGCCAGCAGTTTCTCAGGGGCCAATTCCTACGAGCAGTACTTC
-,TRBJ2-3,TRBV11-2,TRBD2,CASSPPGLAGDGTDTQYF,TGTGCCAGCAGCCCTCCGGGACTAGCGGGAGACGGCACAGATACGCAGTATTTT
-,TRBJ1-5,TRBV18,-,CASSWAVSNQPQHF,TGTGCCAGCTCATGGGCAGTTAGCAATCAGCCCCAGCATTTT
-,TRBJ1-1,TRBV19,TRBD1,CASSQPDRGGTEAFF,TGTGCCAGTAGCCAACCGGACAGGGGGGGGACTGAAGCTTTCTTT
once,TRBJ1-1,TRBV5-5,TRBD1,CASSLAAGGATTEAFF,TGTGCCAGCAGCTTGGCGGCAGGGGGCGCGACCACTGAAGCTTTCTTT
-,TRBJ1-2,TRBV6-5,-,CASRQGPYSNYGYTF,TGTGCCAGCAGACAGGGTCCTTATTCGAATTATGGCTACACCTTC
once,TRBJ2-7,TRBV24-1,TRBD2,CATSEGGDRNYEQYF,TGTGCCACCAGTGAGGGGGGGGATCGTAACTACGAGCAGTACTTC
once,TRBJ2-2,TRBV5-1,TRBD2,CASRNSTSGAGELFF,TGCGCCAGCAGGAACTCTACTAGCGGAGCCGGGGAGCTGTTTTTT
-,TRBJ1-3,TRBV11-2,-,CASSLGDRSGNTIYF,TGTGCCAGCAGCCTCGGGGATCGCTCTGGAAACACCATATATTTT
-,TRBJ2-1,TRBV30,TRBD2,CAWRREGLNEQFF,TGTGCCTGGAGGCGGGAGGGTCTGAATGAGCAGTTCTTC
-,TRBJ2-5,TRBV29-1,-,CSSPQGGPQETQYF,TGCAGCTCCCCACAGGGAGGGCCCCAAGAGACCCAGTACTTC